This TCR beta chain was identified during a study of shared clonotypes between healthy human individuals. The method was immunoSEQ multiplex PCR; TCRdb's version includes in-frame clones alone and lacks a portion of them. The sample carries more than 500,000 clones, about 95% recorded once. The J segment lost 5 bases and the V segment lost 4 bases, leaving 4 bases of the junction unmatched. CDR3 length equals 15 residues. Germline V lookup: CDR1 KGHSH, CDR2 LQKENI. Naive-designated CD8 cells lacked CD45RO, were positively enriched for CCR7, and omitted terminally differentiated effector memory CD45RA+ cells.

The chain couples TRBV18 to TRBJ2-3; 12 nucleotides agree with TRBD2. The source is a woman aged 25 to 45 in good health. Input material: naive CD8+ T cells sorted from blood. The CDR3 bases are TGTGCCAGCTCACGACTAGCGGGAGAGAGAGATACGCAGTATTTT. This sequence encodes CASSRLAGERDTQYF.